Presented here are 30 T cell receptor beta chains from one specimen sequenced in a study of cytomegalovirus exposure and HLA in healthy donors. Use of 60 Vbeta and 13 Jbeta primers characterized the PCR. The protocol was immunoSEQ multiplex PCR, while the TCRdb copy is restricted to in-frame clones and leaves out a portion. This sample has around 180,000 clones; 84% occur once, and the top ten carry 4.5% to 5.5%. Sequencing was carried out using PBMCs. The receptor source for this set is a girl aged 10 to 17 in good health and CMV-seropositive.

The CDR3 reads CATRPSDLGGNQPQHF. CDR3 nucleotides: TGTGCCACCAGACCCTCGGACTTAGGAGGCAATCAGCCCCAGCATTTT. V usage is TRBV10-3 and J usage is TRBJ1-5, with no clear D. Trimming stripped 10 bases from V and 2 bases from J, with 21 bases between. CDR1 and CDR2 (germline): ENHRY, SYGVKD. This CDR3 has 16 amino acids.

The chain links TRBV13 to TRBJ2-7; 10 nucleotides match TRBD1. The CDR3 is 14 amino acids. The germline V gene encodes CDR1 PRHDT and CDR2 FYEKMQ (reference sequence). The junction had 6 bases not matched to a gene; V was cut back by 5 bases and J by 5 bases. CDR3 amino acids: CASSPGTGVNEQYF. In DNA form, the CDR3 reads TGTGCCAGCAGCCCCGGGACAGGGGTCAACGAGCAGTACTTC.

The chain links TRBV7-9 to TRBJ2-2, with D perhaps matching TRBD2 (6 bases). In germline, CDR1 is SEHNR, CDR2 FQNEAQ (reference sequence). This CDR3 comprises 16 residues. Trimming left V 5 bases short and J 6 bases short, with 19 bases between. CDR3 nucleotides: TGTGCCAGCAGCCCGCCTTATGGGGAGGTGGCCGGGGAGCTGTTTTTT. Translation: CASSPPYGEVAGELFF.

The V gene is TRBV4-1, the J gene TRBJ1-6; D gene uncertain. V lost 1 base and J 15 bases, leaving 16 bases between the germline ends. The V gene's germline CDR1 is MGHRA and CDR2 YSYEKL. This CDR3 region has 14 residues. CDR3 in amino acids: CASSQGAHSNRLHF. The CDR3 DNA reads TGCGCCAGCAGCCAAGGGGCCCATTCTAATCGCCTCCACTTT.

This rearrangement joins TRBV5-1 to TRBJ1-1; possibly TRBD1 for D (6 bases). V dropped 1 base and J dropped 4 bases, with 14 bases sitting between them. This CDR3 is 15 amino acids long. Germline V gene data show CDR1 as SGHRS and CDR2 as YFSETQ. The CDR3 DNA reads TGCGCCAGCAGCTTGTTGGCAGGGGAGGGCACTGAAGCTTTCTTT. Its protein product is CASSLLAGEGTEAFF.

The CDR3 DNA follows: TGTGCCAGCAGCCCTAGCGGACCCACCTACGAGCAGTACTTC. It is translated as CASSPSGPTYEQYF. This sequence joins TRBV9 and TRBJ2-7; 7 bases fit TRBD2. Germline V gives CDR1 SGDLS, CDR2 YYNGEE. The CDR3 covers 14 residues. The junction had 6 bases not matched to a gene; V was cut back by 4 bases and J by 2 bases. Looking up the rest from reference TRBV9 and TRBJ2-7 gives the full variable domain: DSGVTQTPKHLITATGQRVTLRCSPRSGDLSVYWYQQSLDQGLQFLIQYYNGEERAKGNILERFSAQQFPDLHSELNLSSLELGDSALYFCASSPSGPTYEQYFGPGTRLTVT.

This clone appeared a single time. The chain links TRBV6-6 to TRBJ2-3; TRBD1 aligns across 7 bases. This CDR3 contains 14 residues. CDR1 and CDR2 from the germline V gene are MNHNY and SVGAGI (reference sequence). V shed 7 bases, J shed 5 bases, and the junction held 9 bases outside the gene matches. This chain's CDR3 is CASNRQGSEDTQYF. DNA of the CDR3: TGTGCCAGCAATCGACAGGGAAGTGAAGATACGCAGTATTTT.

The genes are TRBV5-4 and TRBJ2-1, with 9 bases identical to TRBD2. Trimming cost V 4 bases and J 8 bases; bases outside gene matches: 7. Germline loops: CDR1 SGHNT, CDR2 YYREEE (reference sequence). This CDR3 comprises 14 residues. CDR3 amino acids: CASSTGTSPYEQFF. Here the CDR3 DNA reads TGTGCCAGCAGCACCGGGACTAGCCCCTATGAGCAGTTCTTC.

V usage is TRBV6-5 and J usage is TRBJ2-1; TRBD2 is a possible D gene (5 bases). The CDR3 length is 15 residues. With 5 bases removed from V and 2 bases from J, the gap between germline ends came to 13 bases. Germline assignment: CDR1 MNHEY and CDR2 SVGAGI. The CDR3 DNA reads TGTGCCAGCAGTCCTGTAGCGCTCACCTACAATGAGCAGTTCTTC. Its translation is CASSPVALTYNEQFF.

The rearrangement joins TRBV4-1 to TRBJ2-7; D is possibly TRBD1 (6 bases). CDR1 and CDR2 from the germline V gene are MGHRA and YSYEKL. The CDR3 is 16 residues long. Trimming took 1 base from V and 6 from J, leaving 19 bases between them. The CDR3 sequence: CASSQGSGQGFGEQYF. The CDR3 nucleotides are TGCGCCAGCAGCCAAGGGTCGGGGCAGGGGTTTGGCGAGCAGTACTTC.

The genes are TRBV19 and TRBJ1-4; weak D call: TRBD1 (6 bases). Germline assignment: CDR1 LNHDA and CDR2 SQIVND (reference sequence). The CDR3 length is 15 residues. Trimming stripped 3 bases from V and 1 base from J, with 9 bases between. CDR3 protein: CASSIGQKTNEKLFF. The CDR3 nucleotides are TGTGCCAGTAGTATCGGACAGAAAACTAATGAAAAACTGTTTTTT.

J is TRBJ2-7 and V is TRBV5-6; 10 bases line up with TRBD1. J gave up 1 base and V 3 bases, and 7 bases lay outside the gene matches. The CDR3 contains 16 residues. Germline assignment: CDR1 SGHDT and CDR2 YYEEEE. CDR3 loop: CASSSPPDRGSYEQYF. DNA for the CDR3: TGTGCCAGCAGCTCGCCCCCGGACAGGGGGTCCTACGAGCAGTACTTC.

The chain uses TRBV19 and TRBJ2-4; 10 bases are shared with TRBD2. V lost 6 bases, J lost 7 bases, and 9 bases stayed unmatched. The CDR3 totals 15 residues. Per germline, CDR1 LNHDA and CDR2 SQIVND (reference sequence). The CDR3 coding sequence is TGTGCCAGTAGAGCAGCGGGGGGGCTCGTGAACATTCAGTACTTC. As protein: CASRAAGGLVNIQYF.

The CDR3 loop is CASSSSGTASYEQYF. CDR3 DNA: TGCGCCAGCAGTTCCTCCGGGACTGCCTCCTACGAGCAGTACTTC. The rearrangement links TRBV5-1 to TRBJ2-7, with D maybe TRBD2 (6 bases). Germline V lookup: CDR1 SGHRS, CDR2 YFSETQ. This CDR3 has 15 residues. V lost 5 bases, J lost 0 bases, and 15 bases lay in between.

The V call is TRBV11-2, the J call TRBJ2-5; 13 nucleotides match TRBD2. This CDR3 has 16 amino acids. V was clipped by 3 bases and J by 1 base; unmatched bases: 2. Germline CDR1 SGHAT, CDR2 FQNNGV. The CDR3, as DNA: TGTGCCAGCAGCTTGGGACTAGCGGGGTTCCAAGAGACCCAGTACTTC. This sequence encodes CASSLGLAGFQETQYF. The full variable domain, in which reference TRBV11-2 and TRBJ2-5 provide the parts outside the CDR3, is EAGVAQSPRYKIIEKRQSVAFWCNPISGHATLYWYQQILGQGPKLLIQFQNNGVVDDSQLPKDRFSAERLKGVDSTLKIQPAKLEDSAVYLCASSLGLAGFQETQYFGPGTRLLVL.

The V and J genes are TRBV19 and TRBJ1-1; no clear D gene. This CDR3 contains 10 residues. The germline gives CDR1 LNHDA, CDR2 SQIVND (reference sequence). Trimming left V 8 bases short and J 4 bases short, with 5 bases between. CDR3 protein: CASFGTEAFF. Written as DNA, the CDR3 is TGTGCCAGTTTCGGCACTGAAGCTTTCTTT.

DNA for the CDR3: TGTGCCAGCAGTTTAACCGAATCCGGGGGTGAAAAACTGTTTTTT. It specifies CASSLTESGGEKLFF. This rearrangement joins TRBV6-1 to TRBJ1-4; tentative D call: TRBD1 (5 bases). Trimming stripped 5 bases from V and 7 bases from J, with 17 bases between. Germline V gives CDR1 MNHNS, CDR2 SASEGT. This CDR3 spans 15 amino acids.

V is TRBV27 and J is TRBJ2-3, with a possible D match to TRBD1 (6 bases). Germline V lookup: CDR1 MNHEY, CDR2 SMNVEV (reference sequence). Trimming removed 1 base from V and 5 bases from J, with 13 bases in between. CDR3 length equals 15 residues. The CDR3 spells CASSLWGRAGDTQYF. DNA of the CDR3: TGTGCCAGCAGTTTATGGGGGCGGGCGGGAGATACGCAGTATTTT.

This clone was observed a single time. The chain combines TRBV5-1 with TRBJ2-2; D is uncertain. This CDR3 has 16 residues. V lost 0 bases and J lost 4, with 13 bases in between. CDR1 is SGHRS and CDR2 is YFSETQ in the germline V gene. In DNA form, the CDR3 reads TGCGCCAGCAGCTTGGCCGCGGAGCCCTCCACCGGGGAGCTGTTTTTT. The encoded protein is CASSLAAEPSTGELFF.

The chain links TRBV5-4 to TRBJ2-6; TRBD1 is a possible D gene (5 bases). Germline CDR1 SGHNT, CDR2 YYREEE (reference sequence). The CDR3 covers 15 residues. V was pared by 0 bases and J by 1 base, with 5 bases between. In nucleotides, the CDR3 is TGTGCCAGCAGCTTGGAGGGGTCTGGGGCCAACGTCCTGACTTTC. Amino acids: CASSLEGSGANVLTF.

This rearrangement joins TRBV7-8 to TRBJ2-1; possible D gene TRBD2, 7 bases. The ends were cut back, 1 base at V and 9 bases at J, with 10 bases in the middle. This CDR3 has 13 residues. The germline V gene has CDR1 SGHVS and CDR2 FQNEAQ. Here the CDR3 DNA reads TGTGCCAGCAGCTTAGACGGGGGGCTTGAGCAGTTCTTC. The encoded protein is CASSLDGGLEQFF.

The chain combines TRBV7-2 with TRBJ1-3, with D maybe TRBD1 (6 bases). Germline loops: CDR1 SGHTA, CDR2 FQGNSA. The CDR3 covers 16 residues. Trimming removed 5 bases from V and 4 bases from J, with 18 bases in between. The CDR3 region has the DNA TGTGCCAGCAGCCATCGCTGGGACATGAGGGGAAACACCATATATTTT. Residues: CASSHRWDMRGNTIYF.

This clone was counted between two and nine times. The gene calls are TRBV10-3 and TRBJ2-7, with 10 bases fitting TRBD2. Trimming at V came to 6 bases and at J to 11 bases, leaving 10 bases not matched to a gene. This CDR3 comprises 13 residues. Germline assignment: CDR1 ENHRY and CDR2 SYGVKD. The CDR3 protein is CAIRKTSGEPKYF. The CDR3 nucleotides are TGTGCCATCAGGAAAACTAGCGGGGAGCCCAAGTACTTC.

This clone was seen a single time. This sequence joins TRBV18 and TRBJ1-1; D call uncertain. Per germline, CDR1 KGHSH and CDR2 LQKENI. The CDR3 is 14 amino acids. Trimming removed 9 bases at V and 5 bases at J, with 19 bases between. The CDR3 DNA reads as TGTGCCAGTTCCGCATCGGTTGAGGGAACTGAAGCTTTCTTT. Translation gives CASSASVEGTEAFF.

The chain combines TRBV6-1 with TRBJ1-1; TRBD1 aligns across 10 bases. This CDR3 comprises 15 residues. The V segment lost 6 bases and the J segment 5 bases; nucleotides outside the gene matches: 9. Germline CDR1 is MNHNS and CDR2 is SASEGT. CDR3 amino acids: CASRTGGAGWTEAFF. CDR3 DNA sequence: TGTGCCAGCAGGACAGGGGGCGCAGGGTGGACTGAAGCTTTCTTT.

This clone turned up a few times. The same CDR3 can be traced to other DNA sequences in this sample. The chain has TRBV9 and TRBJ2-3; D is perhaps TRBD2 (6 bases). In germline, CDR1 is SGDLS, CDR2 YYNGEE. V dropped 0 bases and J dropped 2 bases, with 10 bases sitting between them. This CDR3 comprises 15 residues. CDR3 coding DNA: TGTGCCAGCAGCGTAGGGGGGACTTACACAGATACGCAGTATTTT. As protein: CASSVGGTYTDTQYF.

This rearrangement joins TRBV10-3 to TRBJ1-2; no clear D gene. This CDR3 spans 12 amino acids. V gave up 1 base and J gave up 5 bases, with 5 bases separating them. In germline, CDR1 is ENHRY, CDR2 SYGVKD. Here the CDR3 reads CAISEFLYGYTF. As DNA, the CDR3 is TGTGCCATCAGTGAGTTCTTATATGGCTACACCTTC.

V is TRBV7-9 and J is TRBJ2-1, with D possibly being TRBD2 (5 bases). Germline V CDR1 and CDR2: SEHNR, FQNEAQ (reference sequence). This CDR3 has 12 residues. V was cut by 7 bases and J by 6 bases, with 10 bases left in between. The CDR3 spells CASTPRGNEQFF. The CDR3 nucleotides read TGTGCCAGCACCCCCCGGGGCAATGAGCAGTTCTTC.

The CDR3 sequence is CASSFRAGNQPQHF. CDR3 nucleotides: TGTGCCAGCAGTTTCAGGGCTGGCAATCAGCCCCAGCATTTT. The J gene is TRBJ1-5, the V gene TRBV28, with D perhaps TRBD1 (5 bases). The CDR3 covers 14 residues. V gave up 3 bases and J gave up 2 bases, with 8 bases separating them. Germline-derived CDR1 and CDR2 are MDHEN and SYDVKM.

This clone was seen a few times. The CDR3: CAISESPAGARDGELFF. CDR3 sequence (DNA): TGTGCCATCAGTGAGTCGCCCGCAGGGGCGCGAGACGGGGAGCTGTTTTTT. This sequence joins TRBV10-3 and TRBJ2-2; maybe TRBD1 (6 bases). This CDR3 comprises 17 residues. Trimming left V 0 bases short and J 7 bases short, with 18 bases between. Per germline, CDR1 ENHRY and CDR2 SYGVKD.